These 12 T cell receptor beta chains were all obtained from the same sample, sequenced in a study of CD8 T cells in Susac syndrome. A quantity of about 0.5 to 1 ug RNA underwent reverse transcription using random hexamers. TCRdb called the immunoSEQ multiplex PCR reads again in MiXCR, with one record for every CDR3 protein. The profile covers tens of thousands of distinct CDR3 sequences, with just under 95% appearing a single time and approximately 0.4% taken by the ten largest. What was sequenced was CD8+ T cells from PBMCs. These receptors all come from a human donor with multiple sclerosis.

The V gene is TRBV6-6, the J gene TRBJ1-2; tentative D call: TRBD1 (5 bases). The CDR3 loop spans 15 amino acids. Trimming took off 1 base at V and 11 bases at J, with 20 bases between the two ends. CDR1 is MNHNY and CDR2 is SVGAGI in the germline V gene (reference sequence). In DNA, the CDR3 is TGTGCCAGCAGTTACTTCCCCGGGACTCAGAACGGATACACCTTC. It yields the protein CASSYFPGTQNGYTF.

This sequence joins TRBV4-1 and TRBJ2-7; tentative D call: TRBD2 (5 bases). The CDR3 has 17 residues. Germline lookup yields CDR1 MGHRA and CDR2 YSYEKL. Trimming cost V 4 bases and J 2 bases, with 21 bases left between them. The CDR3 nucleotides are TGCGCCAGCAGCCCAATAGGCACCGGGATGCCTACCTACGAGCAGTACTTC. Its protein product is CASSPIGTGMPTYEQYF.

The J gene is TRBJ2-7, the V gene TRBV7-2; D gene ambiguous. The CDR3 length is 15 residues. From germline, CDR1 is SGHTA and CDR2 FQGNSA. Trimming took 1 base from V and 6 from J, leaving 16 bases between them. The CDR3 reads CASSLGASSSSEQYF. CDR3 nucleotides: TGTGCCAGCAGCTTAGGGGCGTCCTCTTCTTCCGAGCAGTACTTC.

This sequence joins TRBV7-6 and TRBJ1-1, with TRBD1 matching over 8 bases. CDR3 length equals 14 residues. The V and J ends lost 5 bases and 3 bases, in that order; junction bases with no gene match: 5. Germline V CDR1 and CDR2: SGHVS, FNYEAQ. The CDR3 sequence: CASSPDRGHTEAFF. The DNA for the CDR3 is TGTGCCAGCAGCCCCGACAGGGGTCACACTGAAGCTTTCTTT.

The J gene is TRBJ2-7, the V gene TRBV18; a weak D match, TRBD2 (6 bases). V dropped 3 bases and J dropped 4 bases, with 16 bases sitting between them. The germline CDR1 and CDR2 sequences are KGHSH and LQKENI. This CDR3 comprises 15 residues. The CDR3 is CASSPGSSALYEQYF. For the CDR3, the DNA is TGTGCCAGCTCACCCGGGAGTTCCGCCTTGTACGAGCAGTACTTC. Together with reference TRBV18 and TRBJ2-7, the CDR3 gives the full variable domain: NAGVMQNPRHLVRRRGQEARLRCSPMKGHSHVYWYRQLPEEGLKFMVYLQKENIIDESGMPKERFSAEFPKEGPSILRIQQVVRGDSAAYFCASSPGSSALYEQYFGPGTRLTVT.

The genes are TRBV11-1 and TRBJ2-5; D is possibly TRBD1 or TRBD2 (6 bases each). The CDR3 loop spans 21 amino acids. Germline CDR1 SGHAT, CDR2 FQDESV (reference sequence). V shed 5 bases and J shed 5 bases, with 36 bases lying between them. The CDR3 sequence: CASSEVDETTISHGGAETQYF. The CDR3 region has the DNA TGTGCCAGCAGCGAGGTCGACGAGACCACCATATCACACGGGGGCGCGGAGACCCAGTACTTC.

A single count supports this clonotype. The chain combines TRBV29-1 with TRBJ2-4; TRBD2 is a possible D gene (6 bases). Germline V gene sequence: CDR1 SQVTM, CDR2 ANQGSEA. The CDR3 is 12 residues long. CDR3 residues: CGGVGAKNIQYF. For the CDR3, the DNA is TGCGGCGGGGTTGGAGCCAAAAACATTCAGTACTTC.

V and J are TRBV6-1 and TRBJ2-1, with 8 bases identical to TRBD2. Germline assignment: CDR1 MNHNS and CDR2 SASEGT. The CDR3 is 17 residues long. The V and J ends lost 7 bases and 0 bases, in that order; junction bases with no gene match: 11. The CDR3 nucleotides read TGTGCCAGCACCCTAGAAAGACTAGCGAGCTCCTACAATGAGCAGTTCTTC. Translating it yields CASTLERLASSYNEQFF.

V gene TRBV29-1 combines with J gene TRBJ2-7, with TRBD1 as a possible D gene (5 bases). Germline CDR1 is SQVTM and CDR2 is ANQGSEA. CDR3 size: 13 residues. Trimming shortened V by 3 bases and J by 4 bases, and 13 bases separated the two germline ends. CDR3 bases: TGCAGCGTTGATTCCTCAGACAGTTACGAGCAGTACTTC. Amino acid sequence: CSVDSSDSYEQYF.

This clonotype occurred once. The rearrangement uses TRBV4-3 and TRBJ2-7; D is unclear. Germline CDR1 and CDR2: LGHNA and YSLEER. With 4 bases removed from V and 0 bases from J, the gap between germline ends came to 19 bases. CDR3 length: 17 residues. CDR3 nucleotides: TGCGCCAGCAGCCCGTCTGCTGGGCAGATCTCCTCCTACGAGCAGTACTTC. This sequence encodes CASSPSAGQISSYEQYF.

This clonotype was seen once. This chain links TRBV7-9 with TRBJ1-1; D gene unclear. Germline values: CDR1 SEHNR, CDR2 FQNEAQ (reference sequence). V gave up 1 base and J gave up 4 bases, with 10 bases separating them. This CDR3 region has 14 residues. The CDR3 DNA is TGTGCCAGCAGCTTAGGGGAGAATCCCACTGAAGCTTTCTTT. The encoded protein is CASSLGENPTEAFF.

This chain links TRBV12-3 or TRBV12-4 with TRBJ2-7; 7 bases are a match to TRBD1. V gave up 3 bases and J gave up 4 bases; unmatched junction bases: 9. The CDR3 has 15 residues. CDR3: CASSFGPGGIYEQYF. The CDR3 DNA reads TGTGCCAGCAGTTTCGGCCCAGGGGGAATATACGAGCAGTACTTC.